Listed below are T cell receptor beta chains from one sample, sequenced in a study of Graves' ophthalmopathy and Graves' hyperthyroidism. TCRdb reprocessed the multiplex PCR reads with MiXCR, giving one entry per CDR3 protein. This repertoire shows 300,000 to 400,000 distinct CDR3 sequences, roughly 17% found once; its top ten account for about 2.4%. The sequencing input was peripheral blood. The receptor source for this set is an adult woman with stable Graves' hyperthyroidism. CDR3s include the opening cysteine and the closing phenylalanine or tryptophan. The order of the fields is clone size, D gene, J gene, V gene, CDR3 DNA, CDR3 protein. D genes are given only for firm matches. Where a row states a size, it is once, few, many or the class of an expanded clone; other rows omit it.

size: many; D: -; J: TRBJ2-7; V: TRBV28; DNA: TGTGCCAGCAGTTTAGTCAGTGAAACCTACGAGCAGTACTTC; CDR3: CASSLVSETYEQYF
size: -; D: TRBD1; J: TRBJ1-5; V: TRBV12-3/TRBV12-4; DNA: TGTGCCAGCAGCTCACCGACAGGGTTTGGCCAGCCCCAGCATTTT; CDR3: CASSSPTGFGQPQHF
size: many; D: -; J: TRBJ2-5; V: TRBV7-8; DNA: TGTGCCAGCAGCCCTACTTTAGAGACCCAGTACTTC; CDR3: CASSPTLETQYF
size: many; D: -; J: TRBJ1-5; V: TRBV7-2; DNA: TGTGCCAGCAGCCCACAGAGCAATCAGCCCCAGCATTTT; CDR3: CASSPQSNQPQHF
size: -; D: TRBD2; J: TRBJ2-2; V: TRBV6-2/TRBV6-3; DNA: TGTGCCAGCAGTTACTCCCCACTCCTAGCGGGAGGCAACACCGGGGAGCTGTTTTTT; CDR3: CASSYSPLLAGGNTGELFF
size: many; D: TRBD1; J: TRBJ1-2; V: TRBV5-1; DNA: TGCGCCAGCAGCACTTCCGGGACAGGGCTCTATGGCTACACCTTC; CDR3: CASSTSGTGLYGYTF
size: many; D: TRBD2; J: TRBJ2-2; V: TRBV24-1; DNA: TGTGCCACCATGGGAACCATAGATAGCGGGAGAACCGGGGAGCTGTTTTTT; CDR3: CATMGTIDSGRTGELFF
size: -; D: TRBD2; J: TRBJ2-5; V: TRBV12-3/TRBV12-4; DNA: TGTGCCAGCAGTTTAGAAGGGACTAGCGGCATCCAAGAGACCCAGTACTTC; CDR3: CASSLEGTSGIQETQYF
size: -; D: TRBD1; J: TRBJ1-5; V: TRBV19; DNA: TGTGCCAGTAGAGGACAGGGAGCTCAGCCCCAGCATTTT; CDR3: CASRGQGAQPQHF
size: many; D: -; J: TRBJ1-2; V: TRBV19; DNA: TGTGCCAGCACGATGATCCGGAGGGCTGACTATGGCTACACCTTC; CDR3: CASTMIRRADYGYTF
size: -; D: TRBD1; J: TRBJ2-7; V: TRBV18; DNA: TGTGCCAGCTCACAGGACAGGGGCCCCACCTACGAGCAGTACTTC; CDR3: CASSQDRGPTYEQYF
size: many; D: TRBD1; J: TRBJ1-6; V: TRBV11-2; DNA: TGTGCCAGCAGCTTAGATCAGGGGGGTAATTCACCCCTCCACTTT; CDR3: CASSLDQGGNSPLHF
size: -; D: -; J: TRBJ1-5; V: TRBV28; DNA: TGTGCCAGCAGTCCCCCGGGGGGTTATAGCAATCAGCCCCAGCATTTT; CDR3: CASSPPGGYSNQPQHF
size: -; D: -; J: TRBJ2-7; V: TRBV12-3/TRBV12-4; DNA: TGTGCCAGCAGTTCCCGGGGTGGGCAGTACTTC; CDR3: CASSSRGGQYF
size: many; D: -; J: TRBJ1-1; V: TRBV6-2/TRBV6-3; DNA: TGTGCCACCCAGACGATGGAGAGAAACACTGAAGCTTTCTTT; CDR3: CATQTMERNTEAFF
size: many; D: TRBD1; J: TRBJ1-5; V: TRBV28; DNA: TGTGCCAGCAGTTTTTGGACAGGGGTTCGCAATCAGCCCCAGCATTTT; CDR3: CASSFWTGVRNQPQHF
size: many; D: -; J: TRBJ2-4; V: TRBV10-1; DNA: TGCGCCAGCAGTGAGTCGATGGGGGTGAACATTCAGTACTTC; CDR3: CASSESMGVNIQYF
size: many; D: -; J: TRBJ1-1; V: TRBV27; DNA: TGTGCCAGCAGTGAGGGTATGATGAACACTGAAGCTTTCTTT; CDR3: CASSEGMMNTEAFF
size: -; D: -; J: TRBJ1-2; V: TRBV11-1; DNA: TGTGCCAGCAGCTCAGTGGGGAGACTTAACTATGGCTACACCTTC; CDR3: CASSSVGRLNYGYTF
size: many; D: TRBD1; J: TRBJ2-7; V: TRBV11-1; DNA: TGTGCCAGCAGCTTAGCCAGGACAGGGGAAAACTACGAGCAGTACTTC; CDR3: CASSLARTGENYEQYF
size: -; D: TRBD2; J: TRBJ2-7; V: TRBV12-3/TRBV12-4; DNA: TGTGCCAGCATTTACGGGACTAGCGGGAGGTTTCGGGGGGAGCAGTACTTC; CDR3: CASIYGTSGRFRGEQYF
size: many; D: TRBD2; J: TRBJ2-7; V: TRBV6-1; DNA: TGTGCCAGCAGTGACGCCTTCGATAGCGGGATGACCTCCTACGAGCAGTACTTC; CDR3: CASSDAFDSGMTSYEQYF
size: many; D: TRBD1; J: TRBJ1-1; V: TRBV5-1; DNA: TGCGCCAGCAGCTGGAGGGGACAGGGAGGCACTGAAGCTTTCTTT; CDR3: CASSWRGQGGTEAFF
size: many; D: TRBD2; J: TRBJ2-2; V: TRBV11-2; DNA: TGTGCCAGCAGCTTTGGACTAGCGGGAGCCGGGGAGCTGTTTTTT; CDR3: CASSFGLAGAGELFF
size: many; D: TRBD1; J: TRBJ2-2; V: TRBV30; DNA: TGTGCCTGGTCGAGCCGGGACAGGGGGCCCGGGGAGCTGTTTTTT; CDR3: CAWSSRDRGPGELFF
size: many; D: TRBD2; J: TRBJ2-7; V: TRBV12-3/TRBV12-4; DNA: TGTGCCAGCAGCCACGAGACTAGCGGAGACGAGCAGTACTTC; CDR3: CASSHETSGDEQYF
size: many; D: -; J: TRBJ2-7; V: TRBV7-2; DNA: TGTGCCAGCAGCTTAGCGCTGATCGGCTACGAGCAGTACTTC; CDR3: CASSLALIGYEQYF
size: few; D: TRBD1; J: TRBJ2-3; V: TRBV7-6; DNA: TGTGCCAGCAGCCAATCGACAGGGGCCAGCACAGATACGCAGTATTTT; CDR3: CASSQSTGASTDTQYF
size: many; D: TRBD2; J: TRBJ2-7; V: TRBV12-3/TRBV12-4; DNA: TGTGCCAGCAGTTTAGCGTCCAGCGGGGCGAGCTCCTACGAGCAGTACTTC; CDR3: CASSLASSGASSYEQYF
size: -; D: -; J: TRBJ2-7; V: TRBV19; DNA: TGTGCCAGTAGTACTACGGCGGGGGCGGAGGAGCAGTACTTC; CDR3: CASSTTAGAEEQYF
size: many; D: -; J: TRBJ2-7; V: TRBV11-1; DNA: TGTGCCAGCAGCTTACGGGTGGGAGACGAGCAGTACTTC; CDR3: CASSLRVGDEQYF
size: many; D: TRBD1; J: TRBJ2-7; V: TRBV5-6; DNA: TGTGCCAGCAGCTACGGGACAGGGGCCACTTCCTACGAGCAGTACTTC; CDR3: CASSYGTGATSYEQYF
size: -; D: -; J: TRBJ2-7; V: TRBV12-3/TRBV12-4; DNA: TGTGCCAGCAGAGAGGGCGTACCCTACGAGCAGTACTTC; CDR3: CASREGVPYEQYF
size: many; D: -; J: TRBJ2-6; V: TRBV6-1; DNA: TGTGCCAGCAGTGAAGAAACCCAGGGTATTTACGGGGCCAACGTCCTGACTTTC; CDR3: CASSEETQGIYGANVLTF
size: many; D: TRBD1; J: TRBJ2-5; V: TRBV28; DNA: TGTGCCAGCAGTGCGGACAGGGGTAGTCCCAAAGAGACCCAGTACTTC; CDR3: CASSADRGSPKETQYF
size: few; D: -; J: TRBJ1-1; V: TRBV6-2/TRBV6-3; DNA: TGTGCCAGCAGTTACACGCGCCGGGGGAACACTGAAGCTTTCTTT; CDR3: CASSYTRRGNTEAFF
size: many; D: TRBD1; J: TRBJ2-7; V: TRBV12-3/TRBV12-4; DNA: TGTGCCAGCAGCCAACACGACAGGGCCTACGAGCAGTACTTC; CDR3: CASSQHDRAYEQYF
size: many; D: -; J: TRBJ2-7; V: TRBV11-2; DNA: TGTGCCAGCAGCTCCCGGACGGAGAAGGTCTACGAGCAGTACTTC; CDR3: CASSSRTEKVYEQYF
size: many; D: -; J: TRBJ1-5; V: TRBV12-3/TRBV12-4; DNA: TGTGCCAGCAGTTATAATAACAGGGGCAATCAGCCCCAGCATTTT; CDR3: CASSYNNRGNQPQHF
size: -; D: -; J: TRBJ2-7; V: TRBV14; DNA: TGTGCCAGCAGCCCAACAAATCCCTACGAGCAGTACTTC; CDR3: CASSPTNPYEQYF
size: few; D: -; J: TRBJ2-6; V: TRBV2; DNA: TGTGCCAGCACACAGGGCAACTCTGGGGCCAACGTCCTGACTTTC; CDR3: CASTQGNSGANVLTF
size: -; D: -; J: TRBJ2-2; V: TRBV28; DNA: TGTGCCAGCAGTACCCCGGGACTGGGAGCCGGGGATCTGTTTTTT; CDR3: CASSTPGLGAGDLFF